This is a list of T cell receptor beta chains from one sample in a study of T cells after posttransplantation cyclophosphamide. The data were produced by immunoSEQ multiplex PCR, yet TCRdb's version contains in-frame clones alone and is incomplete. The data contain about 24,000 clones, roughly 90% of them singletons. The sample was PBMCs, taken after an allogeneic stem cell transplant with a calcineurin inhibitor and methotrexate. The receptors were sampled from a female patient aged 50 to 65 who received an allogeneic stem cell transplant from an unrelated donor, was CMV-positive, and had chronic GVHD only. A subset of T cells may come from the graft donor. Each CDR3 is given with its conserved first and last residue. Each record gives: J gene, D gene, clone size, V gene, CDR3 DNA, CDR3 protein. D genes are given only for firm matches. The size of a clone is reported for some rows only, either as once, few or many, or as a class for expanded clones.

j_call: TRBJ2-1
d_call: .
clone_size: .
v_call: TRBV4-3
cdr3_nt: TGCGCCAGCAGCCAAGATCCTGGCCTAGCCTTTGGCGATGAGCAGTTCTTC
cdr3_aa: CASSQDPGLAFGDEQFF

j_call: TRBJ2-7
d_call: TRBD1
clone_size: once
v_call: TRBV7-8
cdr3_nt: TGTGCCAGCAGCCGGGACAGGGGTCCATCCTACGAGCAGTACTTC
cdr3_aa: CASSRDRGPSYEQYF

j_call: TRBJ2-1
d_call: TRBD2
clone_size: .
v_call: TRBV19
cdr3_nt: TGTGCCAGTAAAGATAGCGCGGGGGACAATGAGCAGTTCTTC
cdr3_aa: CASKDSAGDNEQFF

j_call: TRBJ2-1
d_call: TRBD2
clone_size: .
v_call: TRBV7-3
cdr3_nt: TGTGCCAGCAGCTTGGGACTAGCGGGAGTTAATGAGCAGTTCTTC
cdr3_aa: CASSLGLAGVNEQFF

j_call: TRBJ2-7
d_call: .
clone_size: .
v_call: TRBV4-3
cdr3_nt: TGCGCCAGCAGCCAAGATCTTCGGGGGGCGGGAGTTTCCCACGAGCAGTACTTC
cdr3_aa: CASSQDLRGAGVSHEQYF

j_call: TRBJ1-4
d_call: .
clone_size: .
v_call: TRBV5-4
cdr3_nt: TGTGCCAGCAGCTTGGCCGTCGGGTTGGGTGCTAATGAAAAACTGTTTTTT
cdr3_aa: CASSLAVGLGANEKLFF

j_call: TRBJ2-7
d_call: TRBD1
clone_size: .
v_call: TRBV19
cdr3_nt: TGTGCCAGTAGTATAGGTGCCGGGACAGGGGAATGGTACGAGCAGTACTTC
cdr3_aa: CASSIGAGTGEWYEQYF

j_call: TRBJ2-5
d_call: TRBD2
clone_size: .
v_call: TRBV19
cdr3_nt: TGTGCCAGTAGTATCCTAGCGGGCGATCAAGAGACCCAGTACTTC
cdr3_aa: CASSILAGDQETQYF

j_call: TRBJ1-3
d_call: .
clone_size: .
v_call: TRBV5-4
cdr3_nt: TGTGCCAGCAGCGGGTCCCCGGGTCCCAGCTCTGGAAACACCATATATTTT
cdr3_aa: CASSGSPGPSSGNTIYF

j_call: TRBJ1-5
d_call: .
clone_size: .
v_call: TRBV27
cdr3_nt: TGTGCCAGCACCCGGGGGTTAGGGCAGCCCCAGCATTTT
cdr3_aa: CASTRGLGQPQHF

j_call: TRBJ2-3
d_call: TRBD1
clone_size: .
v_call: TRBV18
cdr3_nt: TGTGCCAGCTCAGTCCGGGACAGGGACTTCACAGATACGCAGTATTTT
cdr3_aa: CASSVRDRDFTDTQYF

j_call: TRBJ2-1
d_call: TRBD2
clone_size: .
v_call: TRBV19
cdr3_nt: TGTGCCAGTACTAGCGGGAGGGCCAGGGAGCAGTTCTTC
cdr3_aa: CASTSGRAREQFF

j_call: TRBJ1-1
d_call: .
clone_size: .
v_call: TRBV4-1
cdr3_nt: TGCGCCAGCAGCCAGCTAACGTTGAACACTGAAGCTTTCTTT
cdr3_aa: CASSQLTLNTEAFF

j_call: TRBJ1-1
d_call: TRBD1
clone_size: .
v_call: TRBV6-6
cdr3_nt: TGTGCCAGCAGACCCGACAGGGTAAGAACTGAAGCTTTCTTT
cdr3_aa: CASRPDRVRTEAFF